The rows below give T cell receptor beta chains drawn from one sample of a study of lymphopenia after photon versus proton radiotherapy. Method: immunoSEQ multiplex PCR; TCRdb's copy keeps in-frame clones and lacks some. The sample has around 70,000 clones; roughly 93% are singletons. The sample in question was peripheral blood, obtained from a patient treated with photon-based radiotherapy. Receptors originate from a woman aged 70-85 years with pancreatic cancer. The CDR3 runs from the conserved cysteine through the conserved F or W.

J	V	CDR3
TRBJ1-2	TRBV7-2	CASSLGTGAYYGYTF
TRBJ2-1	TRBV5-1	CASSPGTGGYNEQFF
TRBJ1-3	TRBV18	CASSPQEAGNTIYF
TRBJ1-4	TRBV6-1	CASRGTGFNEKLFF
TRBJ2-3	TRBV7-3	CASSRSSTDTQYF
TRBJ2-3	TRBV5-4	CASSAGHPEDTQYF
TRBJ2-3	TRBV5-1	CASSLETGTQYF
TRBJ1-1	TRBV6-1	CASSRQVNTEAFF
TRBJ1-2	TRBV6-5	CASSADSSYGYTF
TRBJ1-1	TRBV4-3	CASSFRLGWDQENTEAFF
TRBJ2-1	TRBV18	CASSPTAAGNEQFF
TRBJ2-5	TRBV5-1	CASSPGAGLVWETQYF
TRBJ1-3	TRBV7-8	CASSTLGREGSGNTIYF
TRBJ2-3	TRBV5-1	CASRGQGPTDTQYF
TRBJ1-1	TRBV6-6	CASSSSHAGNTEAFF
TRBJ2-4	TRBV29-1	CSVRGSAKNIQYF
TRBJ2-5	TRBV4-1	CASSQEPGLGTQYF
TRBJ2-1	TRBV4-3	CASSQDRNEQFF
TRBJ1-2	TRBV14	CASSETGVYGYTF
TRBJ2-3	TRBV5-1	CASSWGTSGNTDTQYF
TRBJ1-2	TRBV5-1	CASSLEIDTYGYTF
TRBJ1-5	TRBV9	CASSAFRRAVNQPQHF
TRBJ1-5	TRBV2	CASRRGVVSNQPQHF
TRBJ2-7	TRBV5-1	CASSTGVGEQYF
TRBJ1-1	TRBV11-1	CASSLLRIRGENTEAFF
TRBJ2-5	TRBV25-1	CASSEYRMLRGQETQYF